The T cell receptor beta chain described here comes from a study of T cell responses to AZD1222 COVID-19 vaccine. Study results and limitations: Most donors were white British, females outnumbered males, and clonal diversity was possibly underestimated. The span of vaccine-associated CD4 TCRs extended across spike, with dominance at 160-218 and 743-854.

Worth noting for this clone: Its specificity is unknown.

V was pared by 2 bases and J by 3 bases, with 4 bases of the junction left unmatched. The germline gives CDR1 SGHRS, CDR2 YFSETQ. The CDR3 loop spans 14 amino acids. Produced via immunoSEQ multiplex PCR; TCRdb's table is partial and in-frame only. The table has approximately 110,000 clones, under 90% seen once. The sequencing here drew on peripheral blood, taken on day 0 of AZD1222 vaccination. The genes are TRBV5-1 and TRBJ1-2, with TRBD1 matching 7 bases. The TCR was taken from an adult in good health. The CDR3 sequence: CASSLGQGDYGYTF. CDR3 DNA: TGCGCCAGCAGCTTAGGCCAGGGGGACTATGGCTACACCTTC.